These 25 T cell receptor beta chains came from one sample sequenced in a study of CD8+ T cells in alopecia areata. It was with CD4, CD8alpha, NKG2D, NKG2ACE and other markers that pooled cutaneous lymph node cells were sorted. Isolated RNA was reverse transcribed into cDNA used as the sequencing template. This table comes from immunoSEQ multiplex PCR, and its TCRdb copy is limited to in-frame clones, with some not included. The table lists about 9,000 clones, with no singletons. The sample comprised CD8+ T cells sorted from a lymph node. The receptors shown here come from a C3H/HeJ mouse with alopecia areata. Strain MHC haplotype: H2-k.

Turning to this clone: Gene labels here are mouse ones. The CDR3 end lies 4 residues beyond the end of the read and is filled in from the germline J gene. V usage is TRBV19 and J usage is TRBJ2-1; D is perhaps TRBD1 (6 bases). The germline V gene has CDR1 FNHDT and CDR2 SITEND (reference sequence). V shed 4 bases and J shed 3 bases, with 8 bases lying between them. The CDR3 is 13 amino acids. The CDR3 bases that were read are TGTGCCAGCAGTCGGGACATCTATGCT. Encoded protein: CASSRDIYA. The complete CDR3 sequence is CASSRDIYAEQFF.

Ten or more counts support this clone. Gene names refer to mouse genes. The sequenced fragment ends 4 residues before the CDR3 boundary, so the rest is inferred from the germline J gene. The chain employs TRBV29 and TRBJ2-5; the D gene is possibly TRBD2 (7 bases). Germline V gene data show CDR1 as MSHET and CDR2 as SYDVDS. Trimming left V 2 bases short and J 3 bases short, with 9 bases between. The CDR3 contains 14 residues. This CDR3 reads CASSLEGGQDTQYF. CDR3 bases read: TGTGCTAGCAGTTTAGAGGGGGGGCAAGAC.

Only a few counts were recorded for this clone. Germline and genes: mouse. The read terminates 4 residues ahead of where the CDR3 ends, so the germline J gene completes it. The chain employs TRBV31 and TRBJ2-1; TRBD1 matches at 8 bases. The CDR3 spans 13 residues. The trim removed 1 base at V and 6 bases at J, leaving 2 bases unmatched. The germline CDR1 and CDR2 sequences are GKSSPN and SITVG. CDR3 region: CAWSPGQVAEQFF. The DNA read from the CDR3 is TGTGCCTGGAGTCCGGGACAGGTTGCT.

This clone was observed at least ten times. Mouse names are used for the genes. The CDR3 loop reads CASSDRTGPYEQYF. CDR3 DNA, as far as it was read: TGTGCCAGCAGTGATAGGACAGGGCCTTAT. The chain combines TRBV13-3 with TRBJ2-7; 8 bases align to TRBD1. The sequenced fragment ends 4 residues before the CDR3 boundary, so the rest is inferred from the germline J gene. This CDR3 has 14 amino acids. Germline V gene sequence: CDR1 NNHDY, CDR2 SYVADS.

This clone was observed many times. Gene names are mouse gene names. The CDR3 end is not reached by the read, which stops 3 residues before it; the germline J gene fills it in. The J gene is TRBJ1-6, the V gene TRBV13-3; tentative D call: TRBD1 (6 bases). TRBJ1-6 is an ORF, with its function uncertain. CDR1 and CDR2 from the germline V gene are NNHDY and SYVADS. V gave up 2 bases and J gave up 5 bases, with 11 bases separating them. The CDR3 spans 15 residues. The sequenced part of the CDR3 DNA is TGTGCCAGCAGTGACGCGGACAGAAATAATTCGCCC. This encodes CASSDADRNNSP. The whole CDR3 sequence is CASSDADRNNSPLYF.

The sample holds a few counts of this clone. Genes and germline are mouse. Coverage ceases 4 residues before the CDR3 finishes, and the germline J gene fills in the end. This chain uses TRBV13-2 with TRBJ2-7; 12 bases map to TRBD2. The CDR3 consists of 16 residues. Looked up from germline, CDR1 is NNHNN and CDR2 is SYGAGS (reference sequence). CDR3 sequence: CASGDVGLGGIYEQYF. CDR3 bases read: TGTGCCAGCGGTGATGTAGGACTGGGGGGGATTTAT.

This clone was observed a few times. Mouse gene names and germline throughout. The CDR3 end falls 4 residues outside the read, so it is completed with the germline J gene. V and J are TRBV5 and TRBJ2-1; 10 bases map to TRBD2. CDR1 and CDR2 from the germline V gene are LGHNA and YNLKQL (reference sequence). V gave up 0 bases and J gave up 0 bases; unmatched junction bases: 5. The CDR3 sequence is 18 residues long. The CDR3 DNA, read in part, is TGTGCCAGCAGCCAAGATAACGGACTGGGGGATAACTATGCT. Encoded protein: CASSQDNGLGDNYA. The entire CDR3 protein is CASSQDNGLGDNYAEQFF.

This clone was seen many times. The gene symbols are mouse symbols. The CDR3 is cut off 4 residues early in the read; its end comes from the germline J gene. V gene TRBV13-3 combines with J gene TRBJ2-1; 9 bases fit TRBD2. This CDR3 comprises 16 residues. Germline V gene data show CDR1 as NNHDY and CDR2 as SYVADS. With 0 bases clipped from V and 6 bases from J, the junction kept 7 bases outside the gene matches. CDR3 DNA (partial): TGTGCCAGCAGTGATGTGGGGGGGCGCGGGATTGCT. This translates into CASSDVGGRGIA. The full CDR3 protein is CASSDVGGRGIAEQFF.

By sample fraction, this clone is medium-sized. Gene names follow the mouse nomenclature. The CDR3 goes on 4 residues after the read ends, and that part is filled in from the germline J gene. This chain connects TRBV17 to TRBJ1-2; no firm D call. The V gene lost 3 bases and the J gene lost 2 bases, with 10 bases spanning the gap. CDR1 and CDR2 from the germline V gene are MNHDT and YYDKIL. This CDR3 is built from 14 residues. CDR3 DNA, as far as it was read: TGTGCTAGCAGTAGGCCACAGCGGAACTCC. It yields the protein CASSRPQRNS. In full, the CDR3 reads CASSRPQRNSDYTF.

This clone is deemed medium-sized. The listed genes are named as in mouse. The CDR3 is cut off 4 residues early in the read; its end comes from the germline J gene. The chain joins TRBV13-1 to TRBJ2-4; no reliable D call. The germline V and J ends were trimmed by 0 bases and 0 bases, with 11 bases remaining between them. Looked up from germline, CDR1 is NSHNY and CDR2 is SYGAGN. This CDR3 contains 16 residues. Partial CDR3 DNA: TGTGCCAGCAGTGATGCAGACAAATCTAGTCAAAAC. This encodes CASSDADKSSQN. The CDR3, in full, reads CASSDADKSSQNTLYF.

This clone was counted many times. Mouse gene names and germline throughout. The read terminates 4 residues ahead of where the CDR3 ends, so the germline J gene completes it. The chain employs TRBV13-1 and TRBJ2-7; TRBD1 matches 11 bases. The CDR3 totals 15 residues. Germline V gene sequence: CDR1 NSHNY, CDR2 SYGAGN. The V and J ends lost 0 bases and 3 bases, in that order; junction bases with no gene match: 2. The CDR3 spells CASSDDGTGGYEQYF. The CDR3 bases that were read are TGTGCCAGCAGTGATGACGGGACAGGGGGCTAT.

This clone appeared many times. Gene names follow the mouse nomenclature. With the read ending 4 residues before the CDR3 end, the germline J gene is used to fill in that end. V usage is TRBV19 and J usage is TRBJ2-1; a possible D gene is TRBD2 (6 bases). Trimming stripped 4 bases from V and 4 bases from J, with 9 bases between. This CDR3 is 13 amino acids long. CDR1 and CDR2 (germline): FNHDT, SITEND (reference sequence). This CDR3 is CASSRLAYAEQFF. The part of the CDR3 DNA that was read is TGTGCCAGCAGTCGACTGGCTTATGCT.

Sample share makes this clone medium-sized. Genes here carry mouse names. The read ends 4 residues before the CDR3 terminus; that terminus is restored from the germline J gene. The gene calls are TRBV19 and TRBJ1-2, with D hard to call. V gave up 4 bases and J gave up 0 bases, with 10 bases separating them. Germline V gives CDR1 FNHDT, CDR2 SITEND (reference sequence). The CDR3 is 14 residues long. This CDR3 reads CASSPQTANSDYTF. The sequenced CDR3 bases are TGTGCCAGCAGTCCTCAAACAGCAAACTCC.

In this sample, this clone turned up a few times. Gene names and germline match the mouse. The CDR3 is cut off 4 residues early in the read; its end comes from the germline J gene. The chain uses TRBV31 and TRBJ1-1; 7 bases agree with TRBD1. This CDR3 has 12 amino acids. The germline gives CDR1 GKSSPN, CDR2 SITVG. The CDR3 bases that were read are TGTGCCTGGAGTCCGACAGGGCCA. It translates to CAWSPTGP. The entire CDR3 reads CAWSPTGPEVFF.

This clone counts as medium-sized. Genes and germline are mouse. The CDR3 end is not reached by the read, which stops 3 residues before it; the germline J gene fills it in. The V and J genes are TRBV1 and TRBJ1-6; the match to TRBD1 covers 7 bases. TRBJ1-6 is reported as an ORF; its role is uncertain. This CDR3 region has 15 residues. The germline gives CDR1 NSQYPW, CDR2 LRSPGD (reference sequence). Trimming removed 3 bases from V and 2 bases from J; junction bases left unmatched: 1. The sequenced part of the CDR3 DNA is TGCACCTGCAGTGCGCAGGGGGCCTATAATTCGCCC. This translates into CTCSAQGAYNSP. The whole CDR3 region reads CTCSAQGAYNSPLYF.

This clone counts as medium-sized (0.01 to 0.1%). Gene names denote mouse genes. The DNA ends 3 residues before the CDR3 does, and the rest of the CDR3 is filled in from the germline J gene. This chain uses TRBV13-1 with TRBJ1-6, with 10 positions matching TRBD1. TRBJ1-6 is reported as an ORF; its role is uncertain. The CDR3 is made up of 14 amino acids. Germline loops: CDR1 NSHNY, CDR2 SYGAGN. V trimming: 4 bases; J trimming: 8 bases; junction bases outside the gene matches: 3. CDR3 DNA (partial): TGTGCCAGCAGTCCGACAGGGGGCGATTCGCCC. Encoded protein: CASSPTGGDSP. The full CDR3 sequence reads CASSPTGGDSPLYF.

This clone was picked up many times. Each gene name is a mouse one. The CDR3 is cut off 4 residues early in the read; its end comes from the germline J gene. The chain uses TRBV19 and TRBJ2-2, with D possibly TRBD2 on 5 matching bases. Germline values: CDR1 FNHDT, CDR2 SITEND (reference sequence). The germline V and J ends were trimmed by 4 bases and 5 bases, with 6 bases remaining between them. The CDR3 extends over 12 amino acids. The CDR3 spells CASSLGTGQLYF. The sequenced part of the CDR3 DNA is TGTGCCAGCAGTTTGGGGACCGGG.

By its share, this clone is medium-sized. These gene names are mouse names. The observed sequence ends 4 residues before the CDR3 terminus, with the missing tail filled in from the germline J gene. The chain recombines TRBV13-1 with TRBJ1-1; D gene ambiguous. The CDR3 loop spans 14 amino acids. Germline CDR1 is NSHNY and CDR2 is SYGAGN. V shed 3 bases and J shed 0 bases, with 9 bases lying between them. CDR3 sequence: CASSVDNANTEVFF. The part of the CDR3 DNA that was read is TGTGCCAGCAGTGTCGACAATGCAAACACA.

This clone is labeled medium-sized. The genes and germline here are from mouse. The CDR3 sequence: CTCSAIQNSDYTF. The CDR3 DNA, read in part, is TGCACCTGCAGTGCAATCCAGAACTCC. V and J are TRBV1 and TRBJ1-2, with unresolved D. Read coverage stops 4 residues before the CDR3 terminus; the germline J gene supplies the remainder. Germline loops: CDR1 NSQYPW, CDR2 LRSPGD (reference sequence). V lost 2 bases and J lost 2, with 6 bases in between. This CDR3 region has 13 residues.

This clone was seen many times. Genes and germline come from the mouse. The CDR3 end falls 4 residues outside the read, so it is completed with the germline J gene. The chain uses TRBV19 and TRBJ1-2; 7 bases line up with TRBD1. The CDR3 sequence is 14 residues long. Trimming cost V 6 bases and J 4 bases; bases outside gene matches: 9. The germline V gene has CDR1 FNHDT and CDR2 SITEND (reference sequence). The CDR3 region is CASTPQGEGSDYTF. The part of the CDR3 DNA that was read is TGTGCCAGCACCCCCCAGGGGGAGGGCTCC.

This clone was found many times. Each gene name is a mouse one. The observed sequence ends 4 residues before the CDR3 terminus, with the missing tail filled in from the germline J gene. J is TRBJ2-1 and V is TRBV13-2; 7 positions match TRBD1. In germline, CDR1 is NNHNN, CDR2 SYGAGS (reference sequence). The CDR3 is 13 amino acids. With 5 bases clipped from V and 5 bases from J, the junction kept 4 bases outside the gene matches. This CDR3 is CASGPGQNAEQFF. Partial CDR3 DNA: TGTGCCAGCGGGCCGGGACAGAATGCT.

At least ten counts were recorded for this clone. Genes here carry mouse names. The read terminates 4 residues ahead of where the CDR3 ends, so the germline J gene completes it. The chain is built from TRBV13-3 and TRBJ2-4, with a tentative D call TRBD1 (7 bases). Germline lookup yields CDR1 NNHDY and CDR2 SYVADS. The length of the CDR3 is 15 residues. Trimming left V 0 bases short and J 1 base short, with 9 bases between. This CDR3 is CASSDARGRQNTLYF. The sequenced CDR3 bases are TGTGCCAGCAGTGATGCAAGGGGGCGTCAAAAC. Filled out from reference TRBV13-3 and TRBJ2-4, the complete variable domain reads EAAVTQSPRSKVAVTGGKVTLSCHQTNNHDYMYWYRQDTGHGLRLIHYSYVADSTEKGDIPDGYKASRPSQENFSLILELASLSQTAVYFCASSDARGRQNTLYFGAGTRLSVL.

By share of the sample, this clone is medium-sized. Germline and genes: mouse. The read terminates 4 residues before the CDR3 end, so the remaining end is supplied by the germline J gene. The V gene is TRBV13-3, the J gene TRBJ2-2; 7 nucleotides align to TRBD1. After removal of 5 bases from V and 3 bases from J, the junction contained 4 bases not matched to a gene. Per germline, CDR1 NNHDY and CDR2 SYVADS. This CDR3 comprises 14 residues. The CDR3 protein is CASSHTGDTGQLYF. CDR3 DNA (partial): TGTGCCAGCAGCCATACAGGGGACACCGGG.

This clone was observed many times. The gene names here belong to mouse. The read ends 4 residues before the CDR3 terminus; that terminus is restored from the germline J gene. The gene calls are TRBV13-3 and TRBJ2-5; TRBD2 matches 8 bases. V trimming: 7 bases; J trimming: 2 bases; junction bases outside the gene matches: 0. The CDR3 consists of 12 residues. Germline V gives CDR1 NNHDY, CDR2 SYVADS. CDR3 sequence reads: CASWGGQDTQYF. The CDR3 bases that were read are TGTGCCAGCTGGGGGGGCCAAGAC.

This clone is medium-sized. Mouse gene names apply. The sequence runs out 4 residues before the end of the CDR3; the remainder is reconstructed from the germline J gene. The chain employs TRBV17 and TRBJ2-7, with TRBD2 matching over 9 bases. J gave up 0 bases and V 4 bases, and 4 bases lay outside the gene matches. The length of the CDR3 is 15 residues. CDR1 MNHDT and CDR2 YYDKIL come from the germline V gene. This CDR3 is CASSILGGYSYEQYF. The DNA read from the CDR3 is TGTGCTAGCAGTATTCTGGGGGGGTACTCCTAT. Filled out from reference TRBV17 and TRBJ2-7, the complete variable domain reads DTTVKQNPRYKLARVGKPVNLICSQTMNHDTMYWYQKKPNQAPKLLLFYYDKILNREADTFEKFQSSRPNNSFCSLYIGSAGLEYSAMYLCASSILGGYSYEQYFGPGTRLTVL.